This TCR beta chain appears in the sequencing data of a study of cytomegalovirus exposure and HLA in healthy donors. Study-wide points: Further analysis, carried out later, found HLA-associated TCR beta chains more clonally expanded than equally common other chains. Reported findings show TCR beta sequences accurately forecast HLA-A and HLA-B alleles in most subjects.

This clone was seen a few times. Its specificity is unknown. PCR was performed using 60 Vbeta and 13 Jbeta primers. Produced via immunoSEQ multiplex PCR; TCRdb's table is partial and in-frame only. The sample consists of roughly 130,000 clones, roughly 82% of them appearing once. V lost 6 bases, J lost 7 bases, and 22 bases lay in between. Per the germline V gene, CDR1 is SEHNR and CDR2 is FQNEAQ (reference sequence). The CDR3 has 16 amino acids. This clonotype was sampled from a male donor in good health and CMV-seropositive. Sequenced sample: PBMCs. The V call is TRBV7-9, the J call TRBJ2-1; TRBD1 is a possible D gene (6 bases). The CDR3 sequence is CASSLQGSFLSNEQFF. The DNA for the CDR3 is TGTGCCAGCAGTTTACAGGGTTCTTTTCTGTCTAATGAGCAGTTCTTC.